One sample yielded the 24 T cell receptor beta chains listed below, sequenced in a study of control samples from healthy donors and cancer patients. The assay was immunoSEQ multiplex PCR, and TCRdb's table has in-frame clones only and misses some. This table has about 140,000 clones, roughly 94% appearing once. The material sequenced was blood. The receptors stem from a man between 40 and 49 years old in good health.

This clone was seen only once. The chain couples TRBV3-1 (or the pseudogene TRBV3-2) to TRBJ2-1, with 9 bases that match TRBD1. The CDR3 is 14 amino acids. Germline CDR1 is LGHDT and CDR2 is YNNKEL (reference sequence). V was clipped by 4 bases and J by 8 bases; unmatched bases: 6. CDR3 region: CASSPITGGHEQFF. The DNA for the CDR3 is TGTGCCAGCAGCCCAATAACAGGGGGCCATGAGCAGTTCTTC.

The V gene is TRBV10-3, the J gene TRBJ2-1; the D call may be TRBD1 or TRBD2 (5 bases each). Germline V gives CDR1 ENHRY, CDR2 SYGVKD. There are 14 residues in the CDR3. The V gene lost 5 bases and the J gene lost 7 bases, with 15 bases spanning the gap. CDR3 in DNA: TGTGCCATCAGTCCCATGGGGGTTGGTAATGAGCAGTTCTTC. Amino acids: CAISPMGVGNEQFF.

The V and J genes are TRBV9 and TRBJ2-3, with 11 bases that match TRBD2. CDR1 is SGDLS and CDR2 is YYNGEE in the germline V gene. The ends lost 4 bases at V and 4 bases at J; junction bases unmatched: 5. The CDR3 has 15 amino acids. CDR3 coding DNA: TGTGCCAGCAGCCCGGCGACTAGCGGGGCAGATACGCAGTATTTT. Translated: CASSPATSGADTQYF.

The J gene is TRBJ2-7, the V gene TRBV19, with 8 nucleotides matching TRBD1. Germline trimming cut 5 bases from V and 3 bases from J; bases unmatched to any gene: 3. The CDR3 contains 13 residues. Germline V gene data show CDR1 as LNHDA and CDR2 as SQIVND (reference sequence). The CDR3 region is CASSQGANYEQYF. For the CDR3, the DNA is TGTGCCAGTAGTCAGGGGGCCAACTACGAGCAGTACTTC.

The chain carries TRBV6-5 and TRBJ2-7, with 7 bases fitting TRBD1. The CDR3 contains 13 residues. In germline, CDR1 is MNHEY, CDR2 SVGAGI. J lost 3 bases, V lost 8 bases, and 7 bases had no gene match. The CDR3 region is CASLDRIRYEQYF. The CDR3 bases are TGTGCCAGCTTGGACAGGATCCGCTACGAGCAGTACTTC.

V usage is TRBV29-1 and J usage is TRBJ2-1; the D gene is possibly TRBD1 (5 bases). CDR1 is SQVTM, CDR2 ANQGSEA, per germline. This CDR3 region has 15 residues. Trimming took 6 bases from V and 4 from J, leaving 19 bases between them. The CDR3 sequence: CSVDRRFKGYNEQFF. The CDR3 DNA is TGCAGCGTGGATCGTCGATTTAAGGGGTACAATGAGCAGTTCTTC.

The chain uses TRBV7-9 and TRBJ1-6; 9 bases match TRBD1. CDR3 length equals 17 residues. CDR1 SEHNR and CDR2 FQNEAQ come from the germline V gene (reference sequence). The trim removed 1 base at V and 6 bases at J, leaving 7 bases unmatched. The CDR3 coding sequence is TGTGCCAGCAGCTTAGGTACAGGGGGCTCTTCTAATTCACCCCTCCACTTT. The encoded protein is CASSLGTGGSSNSPLHF.

This chain joins TRBV14 and TRBJ1-3; D remains ambiguous. Trimming took 4 bases from V and 3 from J, leaving 4 bases between them. The CDR3 extends over 12 amino acids. Germline CDR1 and CDR2: SGHDN and FVKESK. The CDR3 spells CASSLSGNTIYF. Written as DNA, the CDR3 is TGTGCCAGCAGCCTCAGTGGAAACACCATATATTTT.

About this clone: The same CDR3 also results from other DNA sequences found in this sample. The CDR3 here is CATSPGNTEAFF. The CDR3 region has the DNA TGTGCCACCAGTCCAGGGAACACTGAAGCTTTCTTT. The chain is built from TRBV15 and TRBJ1-1; no firm D call. Trimming removed 6 bases at V and 1 base at J, with 6 bases between. Looked up from germline, CDR1 is LNHNV and CDR2 is YYDKDF (reference sequence). The CDR3 loop spans 12 amino acids.

This clone has a handful of counts. The rearrangement links TRBV28 to TRBJ1-2; 7 positions match TRBD1. J was trimmed by 4 bases and V by 6 bases; bases with no gene match: 5. In germline, CDR1 is MDHEN, CDR2 SYDVKM. This CDR3 contains 13 residues. DNA of the CDR3: TGTGCCAGCAGAAAGGGACAGAGCTATGGCTACACCTTC. Amino acids: CASRKGQSYGYTF.

V usage is TRBV24-1 and J usage is TRBJ1-5, with a tentative D call TRBD1 (6 bases). The V end lost 1 base, the J end lost 4 bases, and 7 bases lay between the germline ends. The CDR3 has 14 amino acids. CDR1 is KGHDR, CDR2 SFDVKD, per germline. The CDR3 sequence is CATSDFRGNQPQHF. The DNA for the CDR3 is TGTGCCACCAGTGATTTTAGGGGGAATCAGCCCCAGCATTTT.

The chain carries TRBV9 and TRBJ1-2; possible D gene TRBD1, 5 bases. Per germline, CDR1 SGDLS and CDR2 YYNGEE. V lost 0 bases and J 4 bases, leaving 13 bases between the germline ends. The CDR3 is 15 residues long. CDR3 DNA: TGTGCCAGCAGCGTAGGGGACGGCCCACGCTATGGCTACACCTTC. It is translated as CASSVGDGPRYGYTF.

The genes are TRBV5-1 and TRBJ1-1; D not certain. The germline V gene encodes CDR1 SGHRS and CDR2 YFSETQ. V lost 0 bases, J lost 2 bases, and 5 bases lay in between. This CDR3 region has 13 residues. CDR3 bases: TGCGCCAGCAGCTTGGCGAGTAACACTGAAGCTTTCTTT. Translation gives CASSLASNTEAFF.

J is TRBJ1-2 and V is TRBV7-2, with D possibly matching TRBD1 (6 bases). Per germline, CDR1 SGHTA and CDR2 FQGNSA. V was pared by 4 bases and J by 8 bases, with 20 bases between. This CDR3 spans 15 amino acids. As DNA, the CDR3 is TGTGCCAGCAGCTCTCCGGGACATATCCTAGGAGGCTACACCTTC. Its protein is CASSSPGHILGGYTF. Full variable domain (missing parts from reference TRBV7-2 and TRBJ1-2): GAGVSQSPSNKVTEKGKDVELRCDPISGHTALYWYRQSLGQGLEFLIYFQGNSAPDKSGLPSDRFSAERTGGSVSTLTIQRTQQEDSAVYLCASSSPGHILGGYTFGSGTRLTVV.

This chain links TRBV4-1 with TRBJ2-2; the D gene is possibly TRBD1 (6 bases). Trimming took 4 bases from V and 2 from J, leaving 17 bases between them. CDR3 length: 17 amino acids. Germline CDR1 reads MGHRA; CDR2 reads YSYEKL. Here the CDR3 reads CASSPDSWADNTGELFF. CDR3 bases: TGCGCCAGCAGCCCGGACAGTTGGGCGGACAACACCGGGGAGCTGTTTTTT.

V usage is TRBV4-3 and J usage is TRBJ1-6, with a possible D match to TRBD1 (5 bases). The V and J ends lost 0 bases and 3 bases respectively, with 12 bases between them. Germline CDR1 and CDR2: LGHNA and YSLEER. CDR3 length equals 17 residues. For the CDR3, the DNA is TGCGCCAGCAGCCAAGATATGTGGGGCAACTATAATTCACCCCTCCACTTT. Translated, it gives CASSQDMWGNYNSPLHF.

The genes are TRBV5-6 and TRBJ2-3; D may match TRBD1 or TRBD2 (5 bases each). The germline V gene encodes CDR1 SGHDT and CDR2 YYEEEE. This CDR3 is built from 16 residues. Trimming stripped 1 base from V and 6 bases from J, with 18 bases between. In DNA, the CDR3 is TGTGCCAGCAGCTTGTACGGGACGGACCGCCTTGATACGCAGTATTTT. Amino acid sequence: CASSLYGTDRLDTQYF. The full variable domain, with the rest looked up from reference TRBV5-6 and TRBJ2-3, is DAGVTQSPTHLIKTRGQQVTLRCSPKSGHDTVSWYQQALGQGPQFIFQYYEEEERQRGNFPDRFSGHQFPNYSSELNVNALLLGDSALYLCASSLYGTDRLDTQYFGPGTRLTVL.

The count of this clone is one. This chain connects TRBV7-3 to TRBJ2-4; the D is unclear. CDR1 and CDR2 (germline): SGHTA, FQGTGA. Trimming took 0 bases from V and 7 from J, leaving 7 bases between them. This CDR3 has 13 amino acids. The CDR3, as DNA: TGTGCCAGCAGCTTAACCAGCAACAACATTCAGTACTTC. Protein product: CASSLTSNNIQYF.

This clone appeared a single time. This chain links TRBV28 with TRBJ1-4; no clear D gene. CDR1 MDHEN and CDR2 SYDVKM come from the germline V gene. This CDR3 has 15 amino acids. V shed 3 bases and J shed 8 bases, with 16 bases lying between them. CDR3 nucleotides: TGTGCCAGCAGTTTTTTGGTAGGTCGGGAAGAAAAACTGTTTTTT. Its translation is CASSFLVGREEKLFF.

This clone was observed a handful of times. This rearrangement joins TRBV6-2 or TRBV6-3 to TRBJ1-1, with D maybe TRBD1 (6 bases). Deletions cut 4 bases from V and 4 bases from J, with 13 bases between. This CDR3 contains 14 residues. Germline-derived CDR1 and CDR2 are MNHEY and SVGEGT. The CDR3 nucleotides are TGTGCCAGCAGTTTAACAGGGTTTGGCACTGAAGCTTTCTTT. Its protein is CASSLTGFGTEAFF.

This clone was seen a handful of times. The V call is TRBV24-1, the J call TRBJ1-3; 9 bases are a match to TRBD1. The V gene end was trimmed by 4 bases and the J gene end by 8 bases; junction bases not matched to a gene: 5. This CDR3 is built from 14 residues. Germline V gives CDR1 KGHDR, CDR2 SFDVKD. In DNA, the CDR3 is TGTGCCACCAGTGACCCGGGACAGGGAGACACCATATATTTT. Encoded protein: CATSDPGQGDTIYF.

The chain combines TRBV7-9 with TRBJ2-7; D not certain. The CDR3 is 12 amino acids. With 1 base removed from V and 7 bases from J, the gap between germline ends came to 8 bases. From germline, CDR1 is SEHNR and CDR2 FQNEAQ (reference sequence). CDR3 amino acids: CASSLGIREQYF. As DNA, the CDR3 is TGTGCCAGCAGCTTAGGGATTCGGGAGCAGTACTTC.

The DNA for the CDR3 is TGTGCCAGCAGCGTAGAAGGGACAGCTTATGGCTACACCTTC. Its translation: CASSVEGTAYGYTF. The chain couples TRBV9 to TRBJ1-2; 7 bases are a match to TRBD1. The CDR3 has 14 amino acids. Germline V gene sequence: CDR1 SGDLS, CDR2 YYNGEE. The V and J ends lost 0 bases and 5 bases, in that order; junction bases with no gene match: 4.

This chain links TRBV2 with TRBJ2-1; 14 bases map to TRBD2. Germline values: CDR1 SNHLY, CDR2 FYNNEI. The CDR3 length is 14 residues. The V segment lost 5 bases and the J segment 8 bases; nucleotides outside the gene matches: 2. CDR3 region: CASSRLAGGHEQFF. CDR3 DNA sequence: TGTGCCAGCAGTCGACTAGCGGGAGGGCATGAGCAGTTCTTC.